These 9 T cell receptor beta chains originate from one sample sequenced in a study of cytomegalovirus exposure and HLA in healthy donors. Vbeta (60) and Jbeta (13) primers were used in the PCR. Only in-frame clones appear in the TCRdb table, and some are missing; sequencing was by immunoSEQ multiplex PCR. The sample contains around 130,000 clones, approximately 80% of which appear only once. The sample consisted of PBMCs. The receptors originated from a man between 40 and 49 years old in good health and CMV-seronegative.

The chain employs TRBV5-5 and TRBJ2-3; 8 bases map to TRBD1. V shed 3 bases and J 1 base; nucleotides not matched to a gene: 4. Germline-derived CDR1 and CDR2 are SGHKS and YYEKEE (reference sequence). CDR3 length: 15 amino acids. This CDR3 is CASSYGQGGTDTQYF. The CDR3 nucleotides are TGTGCCAGCAGCTACGGACAGGGAGGCACAGATACGCAGTATTTT.

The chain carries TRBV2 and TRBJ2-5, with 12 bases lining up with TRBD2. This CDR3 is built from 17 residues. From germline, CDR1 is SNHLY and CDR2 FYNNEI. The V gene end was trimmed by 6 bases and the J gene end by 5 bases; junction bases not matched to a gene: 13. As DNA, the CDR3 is TGTGCCAGCAGCCGCACATCTAGCGGGGGGGCTTGGGAGACCCAGTACTTC. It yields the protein CASSRTSSGGAWETQYF.

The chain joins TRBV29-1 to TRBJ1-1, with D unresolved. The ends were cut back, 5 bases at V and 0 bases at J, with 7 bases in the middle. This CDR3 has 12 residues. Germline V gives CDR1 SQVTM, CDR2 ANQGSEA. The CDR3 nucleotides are TGCAGCGTTCGCGGCATGAACACTGAAGCTTTCTTT. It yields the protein CSVRGMNTEAFF.

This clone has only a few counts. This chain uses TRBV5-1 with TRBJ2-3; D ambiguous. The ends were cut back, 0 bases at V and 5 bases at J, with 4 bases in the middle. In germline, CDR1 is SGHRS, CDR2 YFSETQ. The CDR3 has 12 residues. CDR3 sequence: CASSLGVDTQYF. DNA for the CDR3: TGCGCCAGCAGCTTGGGAGTAGATACGCAGTATTTT. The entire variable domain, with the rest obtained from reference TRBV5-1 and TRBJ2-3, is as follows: KAGVTQTPRYLIKTRGQQVTLSCSPISGHRSVSWYQQTPGQGLQFLFEYFSETQRNKGNFPGRFSGRQFSNSRSEMNVSTLELGDSALYLCASSLGVDTQYFGPGTRLTVL.

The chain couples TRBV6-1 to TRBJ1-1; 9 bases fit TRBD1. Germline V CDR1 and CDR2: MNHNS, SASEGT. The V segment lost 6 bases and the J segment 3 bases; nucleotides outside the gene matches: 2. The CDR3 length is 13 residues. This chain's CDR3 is CASRQGADTEAFF. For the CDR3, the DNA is TGTGCCAGCAGACAGGGGGCTGACACTGAAGCTTTCTTT.

The CDR3 loop is CASSLVLRSGTEAFF. As DNA, the CDR3 is TGTGCCAGCAGCTTGGTACTGAGGAGTGGCACTGAAGCTTTCTTT. The J gene is TRBJ1-1, the V gene TRBV5-6; D remains ambiguous. The CDR3 is 15 residues long. CDR1 and CDR2 from the germline V gene are SGHDT and YYEEEE. The ends were cut back, 0 bases at V and 4 bases at J, with 13 bases in the middle.

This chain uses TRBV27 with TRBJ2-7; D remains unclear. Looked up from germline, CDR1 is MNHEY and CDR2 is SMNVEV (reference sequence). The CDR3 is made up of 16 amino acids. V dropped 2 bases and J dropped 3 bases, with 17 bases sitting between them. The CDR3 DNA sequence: TGTGCCAGCAGTTTAGAGGCCCGACCGGCTCGCTACGAGCAGTACTTC. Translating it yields CASSLEARPARYEQYF.

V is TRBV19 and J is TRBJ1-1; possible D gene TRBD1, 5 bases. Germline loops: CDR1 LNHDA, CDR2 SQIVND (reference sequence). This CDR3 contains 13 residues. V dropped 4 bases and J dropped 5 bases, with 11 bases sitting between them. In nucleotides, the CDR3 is TGTGCCAGTAGTAAGGCAGGGTGGACTGAAGCTTTCTTT. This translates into CASSKAGWTEAFF.

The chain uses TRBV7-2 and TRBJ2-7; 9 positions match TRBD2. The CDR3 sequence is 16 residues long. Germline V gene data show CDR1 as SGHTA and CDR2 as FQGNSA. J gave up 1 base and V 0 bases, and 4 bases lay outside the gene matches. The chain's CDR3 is CASSLASSGKSYEQYF. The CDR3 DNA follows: TGTGCCAGCAGCTTAGCCTCTAGCGGGAAATCCTACGAGCAGTACTTC.